Sequencing of this T cell receptor beta chain was carried out in a study of molecular identifiers for immune sequencing clone quantification. Background on the study: Across replicate runs, RNA obtained from about 21,000 or 97,000 naive CD8 cells was divided into five, with four undergoing sequencing.

The V end was cut by 5 bases, the J end by 3 bases, with 8 bases between. The CDR3 consists of 12 residues. The germline V gene has CDR1 LNHDA and CDR2 SQIVND (reference sequence). A single record per CDR3 protein comes from TCRdb applying MiXCR to the PCR reads. Of approximately 550,000 distinct CDR3 sequences detected, about a fifth appear once; the ten largest clones hold roughly 0.81%. This sequence was found in a human donor in good health. Some libraries in this study had Jurkat cell RNA spiked in. The chain has TRBV19 and TRBJ2-7; D is undetermined. The sequenced sample consisted of naive CD8+ T cells from blood, with Jurkat cell RNA spiked in. As to subset: FACS-sorted CD8+CD4-CCR7+CD45RA+ naive T cells. Written as DNA, the CDR3 is TGTGCCAGTAGTGAGAGCGACTACGAGCAGTACTTC. Its protein product is CASSESDYEQYF.